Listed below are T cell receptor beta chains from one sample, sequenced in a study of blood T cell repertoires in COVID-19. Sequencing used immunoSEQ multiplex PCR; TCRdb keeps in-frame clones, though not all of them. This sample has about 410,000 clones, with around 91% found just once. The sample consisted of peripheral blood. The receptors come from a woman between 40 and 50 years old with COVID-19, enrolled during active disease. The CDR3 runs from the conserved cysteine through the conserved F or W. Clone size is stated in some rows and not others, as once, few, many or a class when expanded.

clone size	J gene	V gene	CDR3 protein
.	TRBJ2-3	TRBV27	CASQGLAGKVDTQYF
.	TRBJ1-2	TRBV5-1	CASSSQSGDYGYTF
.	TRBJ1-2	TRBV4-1	CASSHPRDRSNYGYTF
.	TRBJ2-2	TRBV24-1	CATSGGVEQGGAGELFF
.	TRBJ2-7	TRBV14	CASSSEVDGTGGGQYF
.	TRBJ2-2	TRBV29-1	CSVFLRRGQTNTGELFF
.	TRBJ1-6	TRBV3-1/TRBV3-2	CASRRSGGGSPLHF
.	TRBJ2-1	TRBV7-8	CASSLHMTGGAYNEQFF
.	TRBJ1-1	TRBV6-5	CASSLNRGGTEAFF
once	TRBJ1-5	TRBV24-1	CATSDSGRGNQPQHF
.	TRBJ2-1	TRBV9	CASSERGTDQFF
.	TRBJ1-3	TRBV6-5	CASSTGPHSGNTIYF
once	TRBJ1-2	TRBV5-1	CASSLGQQSRGYTF
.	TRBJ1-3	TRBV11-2	CASRHPGQGAGNTIYF
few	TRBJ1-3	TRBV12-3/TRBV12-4	CASSLTVNTIYF
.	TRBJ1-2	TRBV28	CASSLRDWGGYTF
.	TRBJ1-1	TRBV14	CASSNRGGVAEAFF
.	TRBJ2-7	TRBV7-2	CASSLPPGVYEQYF
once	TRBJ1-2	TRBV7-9	CASSLGAGVYGYTF
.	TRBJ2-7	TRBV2	CASSSRDFSLEQYF
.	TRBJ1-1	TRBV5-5	CASSTDSLREAFF
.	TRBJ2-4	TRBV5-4	CASSLSKKGLAKNIQYF
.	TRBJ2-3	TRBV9	CASSSRGLAGGGDTQYF
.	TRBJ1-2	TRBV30	CAWKRNYGYTF
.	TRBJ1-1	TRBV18	CASSPDRVNTEAFF
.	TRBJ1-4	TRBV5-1	CASSLGQGDSQLFF
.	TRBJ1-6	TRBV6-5	CASSPRGQPNSPLHF
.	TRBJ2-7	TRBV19	CASSPTGTRLYEQYF
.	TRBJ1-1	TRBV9	CASSVAAEFNTEAFF
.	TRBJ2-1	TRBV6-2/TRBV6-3	CASSYGRGNEQFF
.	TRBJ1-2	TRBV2	CASIKTGEDDGYTF